This T cell receptor (beta chain) was found in a study of human T cells and chemical hapten exposure. Points from the study as a whole: TCRs whose frequency exceeded 1 in 1000 remained the same following DPC sensitization.

For the library, individual cDNA molecules each received unique molecular identifiers. MiXCR was run by TCRdb on the 5' RACE reads, yielding one entry per CDR3 protein. The sample holds some 150,000 distinct CDR3 sequences, about 4.3% seen once. V was shortened by 3 bases and J by 1 base, with 9 bases between the two germline ends. This CDR3 is built from 14 residues. Germline V gene lookup returns CDR1 LNHDA and CDR2 SQIVND (reference sequence). Someone pulled total RNA out of unfractionated whole blood. This clonotype has ten or more counts. Its target is unknown. The genes are TRBV19 and TRBJ1-1; D is perhaps TRBD1 (5 bases). This receptor was taken from a female donor in good health. The CDR3 loop is CASSIVQANTEAFF. The CDR3 nucleotides read TGTGCCAGTAGTATTGTACAGGCGAACACTGAAGCTTTCTTT.